A selection of T cell receptor beta chains follows, all from one sample in a study of CD8 T cells in Susac syndrome. A single record per CDR3 protein comes from TCRdb applying MiXCR to the immunoSEQ multiplex PCR reads. The sample consists of 200,000 to 250,000 distinct CDR3 sequences, 85% to 95% of them appearing once. Specimen: CD4+ T cells from PBMCs. The receptors shown here come from a human donor with multiple sclerosis. The CDR3 runs from the conserved cysteine through the conserved F or W. D genes are given only for firm matches. Size values are once, few and many counts, or a class for expanded clones, and some rows have none.

j_call | clone_size | d_call | v_call | cdr3_aa | cdr3_nt
TRBJ1-1 | NA | NA | TRBV29-1 | CSVHRRTEAFF | TGCAGCGTCCATCGAAGGACTGAAGCTTTCTTT
TRBJ1-2 | NA | NA | TRBV2 | CASSELGRMLSDGYTF | TGTGCCAGCAGTGAACTTGGCCGAATGCTATCGGATGGCTACACCTTC
TRBJ2-5 | NA | TRBD2 | TRBV29-1 | CSVSGTSGEMVKTQYF | TGCAGCGTCTCCGGGACTAGCGGGGAGATGGTGAAGACCCAGTACTTC
TRBJ1-2 | NA | NA | TRBV27 | CASSFTSGSYGYTF | TGTGCCAGCAGTTTCACGTCAGGGTCCTATGGCTACACCTTC
TRBJ1-2 | NA | NA | TRBV12-3/TRBV12-4 | CASTTSPNYGYTF | TGTGCCAGCACCACGTCTCCGAACTATGGCTACACCTTC
TRBJ1-2 | NA | NA | TRBV30 | CAWTSAEVGYTF | TGTGCCTGGACTTCGGCCGAGGTGGGCTACACCTTC
TRBJ2-3 | NA | TRBD2 | TRBV5-1 | CASSLIGTSGRPSTDTQYF | TGCGCCAGCAGCCTCATCGGGACTAGCGGGCGGCCTAGCACAGATACGCAGTATTTT
TRBJ2-5 | NA | NA | TRBV30 | CAWSPGRETQYF | TGTGCCTGGAGTCCGGGGCGAGAGACCCAGTACTTC
TRBJ1-2 | once | NA | TRBV3-1 | CASSQIENYGYTF | TGTGCCAGCAGCCAGATAGAAAACTATGGCTACACCTTC
TRBJ2-1 | NA | TRBD2 | TRBV7-2 | CASSLVAGGPPRQFF | TGTGCCAGCAGCTTAGTTGCGGGGGGGCCGCCCAGGCAGTTCTTC
TRBJ1-5 | NA | NA | TRBV7-9 | CASSSASASFNQPQHF | TGTGCCAGCAGCTCAGCTTCGGCCAGTTTCAATCAGCCCCAGCATTTT
TRBJ2-5 | once | NA | TRBV3-1 | CASSQESSAQYQETQYF | TGTGCCAGCAGCCAAGAGAGTAGCGCCCAGTACCAAGAGACCCAGTACTTC
TRBJ2-1 | NA | NA | TRBV7-2 | CASSDTLDLFQDEQFF | TGTGCCAGCAGCGATACCCTGGACCTATTCCAGGATGAGCAGTTCTTC
TRBJ1-6 | NA | NA | TRBV3-1 | CASSHLNQGSPLHF | TGTGCCAGCAGCCACCTAAATCAAGGTTCACCCCTCCACTTT
TRBJ2-1 | NA | TRBD2 | TRBV7-9 | CASSPTPGGSGNEQFF | TGTGCCAGCAGCCCAACCCCGGGGGGGTCGGGGAATGAGCAGTTCTTC
TRBJ2-1 | NA | TRBD2 | TRBV20-1 | CSARGLAGRLDEQFF | TGCAGTGCGAGAGGGCTAGCGGGGCGTTTGGATGAGCAGTTCTTC
TRBJ2-2 | NA | NA | TRBV30 | CAWAGGELFF | TGTGCCTGGGCCGGCGGGGAGCTGTTTTTT